This T cell receptor (beta chain) stems from a study of control samples from healthy donors and cancer patients. TCRdb keeps only in-frame clones here, not all; method: immunoSEQ multiplex PCR. The data hold fewer than 300,000 clones, with about four fifths observed a single time. V lost 2 bases and J lost 2, with 12 bases in between. Per the germline V gene, CDR1 is MGHRA and CDR2 is YSYEKL. The CDR3 consists of 16 residues. The TCR was taken from an older woman with lung cancer. The chain has TRBV4-1 and TRBJ1-4; possible D gene TRBD1, 5 bases. The sequenced sample consisted of PBMCs. The CDR3 protein is CASSQLSWGTNEKLFF. The DNA of the CDR3 is TGCGCCAGCAGCCAACTGAGCTGGGGGACTAATGAAAAACTGTTTTTT.